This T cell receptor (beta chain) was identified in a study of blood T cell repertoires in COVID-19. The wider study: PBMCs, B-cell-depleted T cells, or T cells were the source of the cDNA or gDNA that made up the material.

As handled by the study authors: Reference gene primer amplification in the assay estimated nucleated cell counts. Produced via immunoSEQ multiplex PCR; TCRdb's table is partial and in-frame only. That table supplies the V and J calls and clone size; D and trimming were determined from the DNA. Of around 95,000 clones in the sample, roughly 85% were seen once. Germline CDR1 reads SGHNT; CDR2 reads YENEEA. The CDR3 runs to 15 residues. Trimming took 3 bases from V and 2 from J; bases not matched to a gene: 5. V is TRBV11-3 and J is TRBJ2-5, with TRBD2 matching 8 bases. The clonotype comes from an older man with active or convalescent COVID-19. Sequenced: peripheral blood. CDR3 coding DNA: TGTGCCAGCAGCTTGCGGGAGGACCCACAAGAGACCCAGTACTTC. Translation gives CASSLREDPQETQYF.